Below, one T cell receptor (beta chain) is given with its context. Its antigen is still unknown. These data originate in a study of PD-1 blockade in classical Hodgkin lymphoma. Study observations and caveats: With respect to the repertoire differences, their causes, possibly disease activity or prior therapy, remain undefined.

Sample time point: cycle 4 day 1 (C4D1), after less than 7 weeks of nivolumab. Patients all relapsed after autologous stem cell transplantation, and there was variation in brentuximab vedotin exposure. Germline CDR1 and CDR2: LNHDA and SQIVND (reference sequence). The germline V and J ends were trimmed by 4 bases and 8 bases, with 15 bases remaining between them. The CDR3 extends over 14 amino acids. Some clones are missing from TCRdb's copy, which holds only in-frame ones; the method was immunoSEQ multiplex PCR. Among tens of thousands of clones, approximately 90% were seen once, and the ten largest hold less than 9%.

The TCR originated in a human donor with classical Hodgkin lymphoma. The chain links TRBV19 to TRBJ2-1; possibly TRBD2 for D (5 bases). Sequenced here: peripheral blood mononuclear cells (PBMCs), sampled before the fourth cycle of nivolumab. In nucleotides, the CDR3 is TGTGCCAGTAGTACACCGCGGACTCTCGATGAGCAGTTCTTC. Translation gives CASSTPRTLDEQFF.